A single sample gave rise to the 15 T cell receptor beta chains below, sequenced in a study of blood T cell repertoires in COVID-19. Using immunoSEQ multiplex PCR, the repertoire was profiled, and TCRdb retains in-frame clones only, with some absent. The repertoire holds about 270,000 clones, approximately 80% seen once, with less than 10% in the top ten. The specimen was peripheral blood. These receptors were obtained from a human donor in a cohort sampled during active COVID-19.

J is TRBJ2-7 and V is TRBV5-4, with a weak D call TRBD1 (6 bases). Trimming cost V 4 bases and J 1 base, with 18 bases left between them. This CDR3 comprises 16 residues. CDR1 is SGHNT, CDR2 YYREEE, per germline (reference sequence). CDR3 DNA sequence: TGTGCCAGCAGCCTGGGAGCGAAAGGGGGATCCTACGAGCAGTACTTC. Residues: CASSLGAKGGSYEQYF.

This clone was picked up one time. This rearrangement joins TRBV2 to TRBJ2-1; TRBD2 agrees at 12 bases. V lost 4 bases and J lost 7; bases outside the gene matches: 5. CDR1 and CDR2 (germline): SNHLY, FYNNEI. The CDR3 is made up of 15 amino acids. CDR3 sequence reads: CASSGTSGIGNEQFF. CDR3 sequence (DNA): TGTGCCAGCAGTGGGACTAGCGGGATCGGGAATGAGCAGTTCTTC.

J is TRBJ1-2 and V is TRBV9; 7 bases align to TRBD1. Germline CDR1 is SGDLS and CDR2 is YYNGEE. Trimming cost V 6 bases and J 5 bases; bases outside gene matches: 7. The CDR3 has 13 amino acids. The CDR3 sequence is CASTGTAYYGYTF. Here the CDR3 DNA reads TGTGCCAGCACGGGGACAGCGTATTATGGCTACACCTTC.

This clone was recorded a few times. The rearrangement uses TRBV7-9 and TRBJ1-1; D gene ambiguous. V was pared by 2 bases and J by 3 bases, with 10 bases between. The CDR3 loop spans 14 amino acids. Germline CDR1 reads SEHNR; CDR2 reads FQNEAQ (reference sequence). The CDR3 bases are TGTGCCAGCAGCTTATGGAGGGCGGACACTGAAGCTTTCTTT. Protein product: CASSLWRADTEAFF.

There are a few counts of this clone. The chain joins TRBV5-4 to TRBJ1-2; D is unclear. Germline V CDR1 and CDR2: SGHNT, YYREEE (reference sequence). V lost 0 bases, J lost 0 bases, and 12 bases lay in between. The CDR3 spans 16 residues. The CDR3 DNA sequence: TGTGCCAGCAGCTTGGGGCTCCATCTTTCTAACTATGGCTACACCTTC. Residues: CASSLGLHLSNYGYTF.

This rearrangement joins TRBV19 to TRBJ1-5, with D perhaps TRBD1 (6 bases). V gave up 5 bases and J gave up 7 bases, with 15 bases separating them. Germline lookup yields CDR1 LNHDA and CDR2 SQIVND (reference sequence). The CDR3 sequence is 14 residues long. CDR3 sequence (DNA): TGTGCCAGTAGTGAGACAAAGGGGGACCAGCCCCAGCATTTT. Translation: CASSETKGDQPQHF.

DNA of the CDR3: TGTGCCAGCAGTAAATTTACAGGGGGGACCGGGGAGCTGTTTTTT. Its protein product is CASSKFTGGTGELFF. The chain recombines TRBV6-2 or TRBV6-3 with TRBJ2-2, with 8 bases identical to TRBD1. The germline gives CDR1 MNHEY, CDR2 SVGEGT. Trimming took 5 bases from V and 5 from J; bases not matched to a gene: 7. CDR3 length equals 15 residues.

This sequence joins TRBV5-6 and TRBJ2-7, with D perhaps TRBD2 (5 bases). In germline, CDR1 is SGHDT, CDR2 YYEEEE. Trimming removed 3 bases from V and 5 bases from J, with 12 bases in between. This CDR3 contains 13 residues. The CDR3 reads CASSSRTGNEQYF. CDR3 sequence (DNA): TGTGCCAGCAGCTCCCGGACTGGAAACGAGCAGTACTTC.

The rearrangement links TRBV7-9 to TRBJ1-2; D ambiguous. Trimming stripped 2 bases from V and 8 bases from J, with 6 bases between. The CDR3 contains 11 residues. CDR1 is SEHNR and CDR2 is FQNEAQ in the germline V gene (reference sequence). The CDR3 is CASSLTRGYTF. The CDR3, as DNA: TGTGCCAGCAGCTTAACTCGGGGCTACACCTTC.

This chain connects TRBV7-6 to TRBJ1-6; 7 bases are shared with TRBD1. There are 15 residues in the CDR3. Germline CDR1 reads SGHVS; CDR2 reads FNYEAQ. J lost 5 bases, V lost 5 bases, and 6 bases had no gene match. As DNA, the CDR3 is TGTGCCAGCAGCCCAGAGACAGGGAATAATTCACCCCTCCACTTT. Its translation is CASSPETGNNSPLHF.

This chain connects TRBV10-3 to TRBJ2-3; maybe TRBD1 (5 bases). CDR3 length: 16 residues. Germline V gene sequence: CDR1 ENHRY, CDR2 SYGVKD. V shed 0 bases and J shed 4 bases, with 14 bases lying between them. CDR3 nucleotide sequence: TGTGCCATCAGTGAGTCCCAGGGCAGGGTGGCAGATACGCAGTATTTT. This gives the protein CAISESQGRVADTQYF.

The rearrangement links TRBV4-1 to TRBJ2-3; 8 nucleotides agree with TRBD1. CDR1 MGHRA and CDR2 YSYEKL come from the germline V gene. This CDR3 spans 15 amino acids. The junction had 4 bases not matched to a gene; V was cut back by 4 bases and J by 1 base. Here the CDR3 reads CASSLPGQGTDTQYF. The CDR3 DNA follows: TGCGCCAGCAGCCTACCGGGACAGGGCACAGATACGCAGTATTTT.

The chain carries TRBV19 and TRBJ2-7; TRBD1 matches 10 bases. Trimming took 5 bases from V and 4 from J; bases not matched to a gene: 8. CDR3 length equals 15 residues. Germline V CDR1 and CDR2: LNHDA, SQIVND (reference sequence). The CDR3 nucleotides are TGTGCCAGTAGTTTAACCGGGACAGGGGTTTACGAGCAGTACTTC. It is translated as CASSLTGTGVYEQYF. The variable domain in full, completed from reference TRBV19 and TRBJ2-7, reads DGGITQSPKYLFRKEGQNVTLSCEQNLNHDAMYWYRQDPGQGLRLIYYSQIVNDFQKGDIAEGYSVSREKKESFPLTVTSAQKNPTAFYLCASSLTGTGVYEQYFGPGTRLTVT.

This chain links TRBV7-4 with TRBJ1-5, with D maybe TRBD1 (6 bases). The V and J ends lost 5 bases and 2 bases respectively, with 13 bases between them. This CDR3 contains 15 residues. Germline CDR1 reads SGHVT; CDR2 reads SQSDAQ. The CDR3 protein is CASSARQEGNQPQHF. The CDR3 coding sequence is TGTGCCAGCAGCGCCCGACAGGAGGGCAATCAGCCCCAGCATTTT.

The chain employs TRBV19 and TRBJ2-1; TRBD2 aligns across 9 bases. Germline V gene lookup returns CDR1 LNHDA and CDR2 SQIVND (reference sequence). The CDR3 runs to 15 residues. Losses at the gene ends were 5 bases for V and 8 bases for J; bases not matched to a gene: 10. For the CDR3, the DNA is TGTGCCAGTAGTTCCGGGGTAGCGGGAGTATATGAGCAGTTCTTC. Protein product: CASSSGVAGVYEQFF.